This T cell receptor (beta chain) was recovered during a study of T cells in Graves' hyperthyroidism and ophthalmopathy. Study-level information: Upon initial diagnosis and before any treatment, peripheral blood was collected.

Patients were excluded because of uncontrolled infection, other autoimmune disease, pregnancy or lactation. Amplified regions were TCR beta CDR3 sequences from RNA transcripts. TCR CDR3 regions were first amplified by RT-PCR with HTBI primers. TCRdb recomputed calls from the multiplex PCR reads with MiXCR, one row per CDR3 protein. This sample has about 380,000 distinct CDR3 sequences; approximately 17% occur once, and the top ten carry 40%. The CDR3 sequence is 13 residues long. Germline CDR1 and CDR2: SEHNR and FQNEAQ (reference sequence). The V end lost 4 bases, the J end lost 2 bases, and 8 bases lay between the germline ends.

V gene TRBV7-9 combines with J gene TRBJ1-2; no definite D call. The material sequenced was blood. The sequence was collected from a man between 18 and 29 years old with Graves' ophthalmopathy. The CDR3 is CASSSNSNYGYTF. CDR3 nucleotide sequence: TGTGCCAGCAGCTCTAACAGCAACTATGGCTACACCTTC.